Presented here are 30 T cell receptor beta chains from one specimen sequenced in a study of blood T cells in healthy people across ages. Next came a second PCR, run for about 7 to 12 cycles, which used a sample-barcoded 5' primer along with a J-beta primer mix. TCRdb reanalysed the 5' RACE reads using MiXCR and keeps one entry per CDR3 protein. The data contain roughly 900,000 distinct CDR3 sequences, roughly 26% of them singletons. Sequencing was done on a sample of blood. The source is a woman aged 80 or over in good health.

In its sample, this clonotype was seen a few times. The chain couples TRBV11-2 to TRBJ1-2; D remains ambiguous. Germline V gene data show CDR1 as SGHAT and CDR2 as FQNNGV. This CDR3 comprises 14 residues. Trimming shortened V by 5 bases and J by 6 bases, and 16 bases separated the two germline ends. The CDR3 region is CASSRGREQDGYTF. CDR3 coding DNA: TGTGCCAGCAGCCGAGGGAGGGAGCAAGATGGCTACACCTTC.

This clonotype has at least ten counts. A much larger clonotype is one base distant, so this may be a read error. The chain is built from TRBV4-2 and TRBJ2-7, with 10 bases fitting TRBD2. V lost 0 bases and J lost 3; bases outside the gene matches: 5. The CDR3 is 16 residues long. CDR1 and CDR2 (germline): LGHNA, YNFKEQ. CDR3 region: CASSQDKSSGGYEQYF. CDR3 bases: TGTGCCAGCAGCCAAGATAAGTCTAGCGGGGGCTACGAGCAGTACTTC.

This clonotype showed up many times. This rearrangement joins TRBV10-3 to TRBJ2-3; 9 bases map to TRBD2. Germline CDR1 reads ENHRY; CDR2 reads SYGVKD. V lost 6 bases, J lost 6 bases, and 10 bases stayed unmatched. The CDR3 totals 15 residues. The CDR3 spells CAISERGAQLDTQYF. CDR3 nucleotides: TGTGCCATCAGCGAGCGGGGGGCCCAACTGGATACGCAGTATTTT.

In the case of this clonotype: Mismatch with germline at one junction end may stem from a read error. The rearrangement links TRBV6-2 or TRBV6-3 to TRBJ2-7; 8 bases line up with TRBD2. The CDR3 spans 14 residues. Germline V CDR1 and CDR2: MNHEY, SVGEGT. CDR3 coding DNA: TGTGCCAGCAGCCGGCGGGGGGAAACCTACGAGCTGTACTTC. The encoded protein is CASSRRGETYELYF.

This clonotype was seen many times. The chain carries TRBV20-1 and TRBJ2-1; D is uncertain. The CDR3 has 11 residues. Germline CDR1 DFQATT, CDR2 SNEGSKA (reference sequence). Trimming took 5 bases from V and 7 from J, leaving 9 bases between them. CDR3 region: CSARLGNEQFF. CDR3 nucleotides: TGCAGTGCTCGCCTGGGGAATGAGCAGTTCTTC.

This clonotype was observed at least ten times. The rearrangement joins TRBV6-2 or TRBV6-3 to TRBJ2-1; the D gene is possibly TRBD1 (5 bases). This CDR3 spans 12 amino acids. Germline V gene data show CDR1 as MNHEY and CDR2 as SVGEGT. The germline V and J ends were trimmed by 5 bases and 8 bases, with 10 bases remaining between them. The CDR3 is CASSDPRDEQFF. The CDR3 nucleotides read TGTGCCAGCAGTGACCCCAGGGATGAGCAGTTCTTC.

A few counts support this clonotype. Since a much larger clone is just one base distant, this may be a read error. The chain carries TRBV12-3 or TRBV12-4 and TRBJ2-7; unclear D gene. CDR3 length equals 14 residues. CDR3 sequence: CASSPGHSSYGQYF. Here the CDR3 DNA reads TGTGCCAGCAGCCCGGGCCATAGCTCCTACGGGCAGTACTTC.

V and J are TRBV6-2 or TRBV6-3 and TRBJ1-2; no firm D call. Trimming stripped 6 bases from V and 5 bases from J, with 13 bases between. Germline-derived CDR1 and CDR2 are MNHEY and SVGEGT. The CDR3 contains 13 residues. The CDR3 spells CASRLTPDYGYTF. DNA for the CDR3: TGTGCCAGCAGATTAACCCCGGATTATGGCTACACCTTC.

CDR3 region: CASSLAVGGEAQYF. The CDR3 DNA reads TGTGCCAGCAGCTTAGCGGTCGGGGGAGAGGCCCAGTACTTC. This chain connects TRBV7-9 to TRBJ2-7, with a possible D match to TRBD2 (6 bases). Germline CDR1 and CDR2: SEHNR and FQNEAQ (reference sequence). The CDR3 is 14 residues long. Trimming took off 0 bases at V and 10 bases at J, with 16 bases between the two ends.

Only a few counts were recorded for this clonotype. The chain employs TRBV5-1 and TRBJ2-1, with 9 bases fitting TRBD2. Germline V gives CDR1 SGHRS, CDR2 YFSETQ. Unmatched junction bases numbered 10, after V lost 0 bases and J lost 9 bases. The CDR3 is 16 amino acids. CDR3 in amino acids: CASSLGLRGGDFEQFF. In nucleotides, the CDR3 is TGCGCCAGCAGCTTGGGTCTGCGGGGGGGCGATTTTGAGCAGTTCTTC.

In the case of this clonotype: One base away lies a much larger clone, so this may be a sequencing read error. The V gene is TRBV20-1, the J gene TRBJ2-1, with TRBD2 matching 9 bases. The last part of the DNA fits TRBJ2-7 better; the J call may be wrong. The CDR3 has 15 amino acids. Germline V gene sequence: CDR1 DFQATT, CDR2 SNEGSKA (reference sequence). The CDR3 bases are TGCAGTGCTATACTAAGCGGGGGGATCTACAATGAGCAGTACTTC. Translation: CSAILSGGIYNEQYF.

This clonotype was seen repeatedly, ten times or more. J is TRBJ2-1 and V is TRBV12-3 or TRBV12-4, with 13 nucleotides matching TRBD2. V gave up 8 bases and J gave up 5 bases; unmatched junction bases: 12. The CDR3 loop spans 17 amino acids. As DNA, the CDR3 is TGTGCCAGCGGAATCTATTTACTAGCGGGGGGGGACAATGAGCAGTTCTTC. This gives the protein CASGIYLLAGGDNEQFF.

This clonotype was found many times. The chain is built from TRBV18 and TRBJ2-5; the D is unclear. V was cut by 4 bases and J by 2 bases, with 8 bases left in between. The length of the CDR3 is 13 residues. The V gene's germline CDR1 is KGHSH and CDR2 LQKENI. The CDR3 nucleotides are TGTGCCAGCTCACGGACGGATCAAGAGACCCAGTACTTC. This translates into CASSRTDQETQYF.

In the case of this clonotype: The junction shows a germline mismatch at one end, possibly a read error. CDR3 in DNA: TGTGTCAGCAGCCAAGACCCCGGGAGGCGGGGATTTAGAGGAGAGACCCAGTTCTTC. Residues: CVSSQDPGRRGFRGETQFF. The rearrangement joins TRBV3-1 to TRBJ2-1, with TRBD2 identical over 7 bases. The length of the CDR3 is 19 residues. CDR1 is LGHDT, CDR2 YNNKEL, per germline (reference sequence).

This clonotype was observed at least ten times. The genes are TRBV10-3 and TRBJ2-3; tentatively, D is TRBD1 or TRBD2 (6 bases each). Germline CDR1 is ENHRY and CDR2 is SYGVKD. The CDR3 consists of 15 residues. V gave up 1 base and J gave up 2 bases, with 10 bases separating them. The CDR3 sequence is CAISEWGASTDTQYF. For the CDR3, the DNA is TGTGCCATCAGTGAGTGGGGGGCCTCCACAGATACGCAGTATTTT.

Of note for this clonotype: This sequence may be a read error, since a much larger clone differs from it by one base. The genes are TRBV2 and TRBJ2-1, with 11 bases fitting TRBD2. CDR1 is SNHLY and CDR2 is FYNNEI in the germline V gene. After removal of 7 bases from V and 7 bases from J, the junction contained 9 bases not matched to a gene. There are 15 residues in the CDR3. The DNA of the CDR3 is TGTGCCAGCACCCCAACTAGCGGGGGAACAAATGAGCAGTTCTTC. Amino acid sequence: CASTPTSGGTNEQFF.

This clonotype was detected ten times or more. The chain combines TRBV5-6 with TRBJ1-5; D ambiguous. This CDR3 region has 12 residues. Germline V gives CDR1 SGHDT, CDR2 YYEEEE. Trimming cost V 2 bases and J 6 bases, with 6 bases left between them. The CDR3 coding sequence is TGTGCCAGCAGCTTAAGCGGTCAGCCCCAGCATTTT. This translates into CASSLSGQPQHF.

In its sample, this clonotype was seen many times. The chain recombines TRBV3-1 with TRBJ2-7; TRBD2 matches 9 bases. The V and J ends lost 3 bases and 2 bases, in that order; junction bases with no gene match: 5. Germline V CDR1 and CDR2: LGHDT, YNNKEL (reference sequence). The CDR3 is made up of 15 amino acids. The CDR3 here is CASSQRAGGTYEQYF. CDR3 in DNA: TGTGCCAGCAGCCAGAGAGCGGGGGGCACCTACGAGCAGTACTTC.

Concerning this clonotype: One junction end does not reproduce the germline sequence, and a read error may be involved. V and J are TRBV12-3 or TRBV12-4 and TRBJ2-3; no reliable D call. The CDR3 contains 15 residues. The CDR3 sequence is CASSSPRVSADMQYF. DNA for the CDR3: TGTGCCAGCAGTTCCCCTCGGGTGAGCGCAGATATGCAGTATTTT.

This clonotype was seen many times. The J gene is TRBJ2-5, the V gene TRBV7-2, with 10 bases identical to TRBD2. The CDR3 contains 15 residues. Germline values: CDR1 SGHTA, CDR2 FQGNSA. The junction had 11 bases not matched to a gene; V was cut back by 8 bases and J by 5 bases. CDR3 DNA: TGTGCCAGCCATGAAGCGGGGGGGCCATGGGAGACCCAGTACTTC. Protein: CASHEAGGPWETQYF.

This clonotype has a count of ten or more. The J gene is TRBJ1-5, the V gene TRBV29-1, with TRBD1 matching over 7 bases. With 4 bases clipped from V and 4 bases from J, the junction kept 7 bases outside the gene matches. The germline gives CDR1 SQVTM, CDR2 ANQGSEA. This CDR3 region has 14 residues. The CDR3 DNA follows: TGCAGCGTTGCTGTAGGGACAGCTAATCAGCCCCAGCATTTT. Translation gives CSVAVGTANQPQHF.

This clonotype has a count of ten or more. V and J are TRBV7-2 and TRBJ2-3, with TRBD2 identical over 8 bases. Germline V gene data show CDR1 as SGHTA and CDR2 as FQGNSA. Trimming cost V 1 base and J 4 bases; bases outside gene matches: 10. The CDR3 is made up of 17 amino acids. In DNA form, the CDR3 reads TGTGCCAGCAGCTTAGATCGTGGCGGGGGGAGGTCAGATACGCAGTATTTT. Its translation: CASSLDRGGGRSDTQYF.

This clonotype was seen at least ten times. The chain combines TRBV9 with TRBJ2-5; TRBD2 is a possible D gene (7 bases). CDR3 length: 16 amino acids. Trimming stripped 4 bases from V and 4 bases from J, with 20 bases between. The germline V gene has CDR1 SGDLS and CDR2 YYNGEE. DNA for the CDR3: TGTGCCAGCAGCCCCCTGGGGGCGGGGGCCCTAGAGACCCAGTACTTC. The encoded protein is CASSPLGAGALETQYF.

The V call is TRBV2, the J call TRBJ1-4; D unresolved. The germline V and J ends were trimmed by 1 base and 16 bases, with 13 bases remaining between them. The CDR3 is made up of 12 amino acids. Germline V gene lookup returns CDR1 SNHLY and CDR2 FYNNEI. This chain's CDR3 is CASSEDGLVRFF. The DNA for the CDR3 is TGTGCCAGCAGTGAAGATGGTCTTGTACGGTTTTTT. The entire variable domain, with the rest obtained from reference TRBV2 and TRBJ1-4, is as follows: EPEVTQTPSHQVTQMGQEVILRCVPISNHLYFYWYRQILGQKVEFLVSFYNNEISEKSEIFDDQFSVERPDGSNFTLKIRSTKLEDSAMYFCASSEDGLVRFFGSGTQLSVL.

The CDR3 region is CASSLRRGYQPQHF. For the CDR3, the DNA is TGTGCCAGCAGCCTCCGAAGGGGTTATCAGCCCCAGCATTTT. The chain has TRBV6-1 and TRBJ1-5, with a possible D match to TRBD1 (5 bases). V lost 6 bases and J lost 5, with 14 bases in between. Germline assignment: CDR1 MNHNS and CDR2 SASEGT. The CDR3 length is 14 residues.

As to this clonotype: A clone one base away is much larger, so this may be a read error. The genes are TRBV28 and TRBJ1-4; D not resolved. CDR1 is MDHEN and CDR2 is SYDVKM in the germline V gene. Deletions cut 3 bases from V and 8 bases from J, with 7 bases between. The CDR3 sequence is 12 residues long. As DNA, the CDR3 is TGTGCCAGCAGTTTCCCAGAGGAAAAACTGTTTTTT. Protein sequence: CASSFPEEKLFF.

The V and J genes are TRBV14 and TRBJ2-1, with 8 bases lining up with TRBD2. Germline V lookup: CDR1 SGHDN, CDR2 FVKESK. This CDR3 is 15 amino acids long. Trimming removed 2 bases from V and 4 bases from J; junction bases left unmatched: 4. This chain's CDR3 is CASSQKRGSYNEQFF. Here the CDR3 DNA reads TGTGCCAGCAGCCAAAAGCGGGGGAGTTACAATGAGCAGTTCTTC.

The chain employs TRBV14 and TRBJ1-1; D may be TRBD1 (6 bases). Germline lookup yields CDR1 SGHDN and CDR2 FVKESK. V was shortened by 4 bases and J by 3 bases, with 12 bases between the two germline ends. This CDR3 is built from 14 residues. The CDR3, as DNA: TGTGCCAGCAGCCGATTACAGGGTTACACTGAAGCTTTCTTT. Protein: CASSRLQGYTEAFF.

This clonotype was observed at least ten times. This chain uses TRBV7-2 with TRBJ2-1, with D perhaps matching TRBD1 (5 bases). V lost 5 bases, J lost 9 bases, and 17 bases lay in between. Looked up from germline, CDR1 is SGHTA and CDR2 is FQGNSA. The CDR3 loop spans 14 amino acids. CDR3 DNA: TGTGCCAGCAGCGGTTCTCGGGTGCAGGGTGAGCAGTTCTTC. Protein: CASSGSRVQGEQFF.

The chain is built from TRBV9 and TRBJ2-1; 7 bases match TRBD2. The ends lost 1 base at V and 5 bases at J; junction bases unmatched: 6. Per the germline V gene, CDR1 is SGDLS and CDR2 is YYNGEE. CDR3 size: 15 residues. CDR3 in DNA: TGTGCCAGCAGCGTACCCTGGCGGGGGAACAATGAGCAGTTCTTC. Protein: CASSVPWRGNNEQFF.